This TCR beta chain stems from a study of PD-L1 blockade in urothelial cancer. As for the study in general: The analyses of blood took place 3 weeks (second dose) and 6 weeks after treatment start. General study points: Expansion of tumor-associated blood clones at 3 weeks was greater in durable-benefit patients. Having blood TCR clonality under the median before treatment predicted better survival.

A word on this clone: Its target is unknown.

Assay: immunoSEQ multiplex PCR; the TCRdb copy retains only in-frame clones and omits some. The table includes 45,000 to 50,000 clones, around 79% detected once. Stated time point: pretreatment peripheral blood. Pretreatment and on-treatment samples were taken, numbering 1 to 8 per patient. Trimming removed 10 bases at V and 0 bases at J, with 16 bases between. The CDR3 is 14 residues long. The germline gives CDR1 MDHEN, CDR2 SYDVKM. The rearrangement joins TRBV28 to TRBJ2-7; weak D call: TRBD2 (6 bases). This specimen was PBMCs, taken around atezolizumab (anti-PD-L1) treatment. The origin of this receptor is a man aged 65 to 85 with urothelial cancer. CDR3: CATKGGGSSYEQYF. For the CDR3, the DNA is TGTGCCACCAAAGGTGGGGGGAGCTCCTACGAGCAGTACTTC.